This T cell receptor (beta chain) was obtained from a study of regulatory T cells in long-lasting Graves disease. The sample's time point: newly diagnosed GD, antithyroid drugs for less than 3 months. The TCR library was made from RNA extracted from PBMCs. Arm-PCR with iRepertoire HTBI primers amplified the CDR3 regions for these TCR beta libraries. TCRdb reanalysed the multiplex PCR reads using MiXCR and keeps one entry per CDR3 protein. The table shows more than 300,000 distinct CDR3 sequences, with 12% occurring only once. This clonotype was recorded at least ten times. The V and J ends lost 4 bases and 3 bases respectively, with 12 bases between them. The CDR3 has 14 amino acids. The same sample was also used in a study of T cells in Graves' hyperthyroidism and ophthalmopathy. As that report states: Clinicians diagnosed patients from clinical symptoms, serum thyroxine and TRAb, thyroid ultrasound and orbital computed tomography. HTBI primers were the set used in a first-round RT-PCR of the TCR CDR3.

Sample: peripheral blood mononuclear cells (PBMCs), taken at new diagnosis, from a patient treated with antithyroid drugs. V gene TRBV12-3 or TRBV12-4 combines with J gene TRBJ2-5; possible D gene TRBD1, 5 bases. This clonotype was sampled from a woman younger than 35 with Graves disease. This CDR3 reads CASSSFGAEETQYF. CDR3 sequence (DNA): TGTGCCAGCAGTTCCTTTGGGGCGGAAGAGACCCAGTACTTC.